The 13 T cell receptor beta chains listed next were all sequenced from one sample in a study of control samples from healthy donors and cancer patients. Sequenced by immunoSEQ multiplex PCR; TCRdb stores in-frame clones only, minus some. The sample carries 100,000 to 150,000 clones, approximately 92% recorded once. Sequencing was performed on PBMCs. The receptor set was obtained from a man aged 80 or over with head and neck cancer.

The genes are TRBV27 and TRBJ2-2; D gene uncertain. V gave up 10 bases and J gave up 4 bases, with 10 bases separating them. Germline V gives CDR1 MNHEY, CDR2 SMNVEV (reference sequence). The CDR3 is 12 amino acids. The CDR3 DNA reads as TGTGCCACCCGGGCCTTCACCGGGGAGCTGTTTTTT. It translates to CATRAFTGELFF.

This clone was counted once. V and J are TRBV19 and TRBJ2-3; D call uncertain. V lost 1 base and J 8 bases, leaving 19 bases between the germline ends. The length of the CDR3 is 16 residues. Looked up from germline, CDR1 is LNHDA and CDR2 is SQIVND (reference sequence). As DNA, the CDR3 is TGTGCCAGTAGTATAGCTCGGCCCCCTTTGCAACGTACGCAGTATTTT. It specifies CASSIARPPLQRTQYF.

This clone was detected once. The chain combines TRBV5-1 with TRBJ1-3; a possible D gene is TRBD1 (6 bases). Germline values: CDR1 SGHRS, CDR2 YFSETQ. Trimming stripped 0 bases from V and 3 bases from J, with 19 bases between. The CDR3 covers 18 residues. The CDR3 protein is CASSLAGRGQFGGNTIYF. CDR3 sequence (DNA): TGCGCCAGCAGCTTGGCCGGGAGGGGACAATTCGGTGGAAACACCATATATTTT.

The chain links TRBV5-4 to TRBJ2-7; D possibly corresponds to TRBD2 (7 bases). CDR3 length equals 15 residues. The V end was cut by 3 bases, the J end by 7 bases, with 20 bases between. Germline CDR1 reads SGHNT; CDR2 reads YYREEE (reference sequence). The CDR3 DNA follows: TGTGCCAGCAGCTCCCGGGGGGCTGGCGGCGAGGAGCAGTACTTC. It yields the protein CASSSRGAGGEEQYF.

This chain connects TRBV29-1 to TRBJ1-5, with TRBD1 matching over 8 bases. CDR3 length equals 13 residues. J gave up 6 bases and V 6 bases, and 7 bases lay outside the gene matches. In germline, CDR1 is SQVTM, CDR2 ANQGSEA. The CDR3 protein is CSVQDRGFQPQHF. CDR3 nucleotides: TGCAGCGTCCAAGACAGGGGCTTTCAGCCCCAGCATTTT.

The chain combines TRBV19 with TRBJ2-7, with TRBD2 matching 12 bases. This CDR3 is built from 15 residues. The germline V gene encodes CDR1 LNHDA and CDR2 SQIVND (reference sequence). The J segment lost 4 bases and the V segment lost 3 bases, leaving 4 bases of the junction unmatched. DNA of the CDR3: TGTGCCAGTAGTATTAGACTAGCGGGAGTGTACGAGCAGTACTTC. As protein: CASSIRLAGVYEQYF. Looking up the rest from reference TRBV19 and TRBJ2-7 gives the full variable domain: DGGITQSPKYLFRKEGQNVTLSCEQNLNHDAMYWYRQDPGQGLRLIYYSQIVNDFQKGDIAEGYSVSREKKESFPLTVTSAQKNPTAFYLCASSIRLAGVYEQYFGPGTRLTVT.

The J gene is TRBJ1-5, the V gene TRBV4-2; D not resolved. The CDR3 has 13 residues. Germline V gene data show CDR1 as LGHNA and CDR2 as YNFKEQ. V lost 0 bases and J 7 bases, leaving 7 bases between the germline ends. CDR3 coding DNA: TGTGCCAGCAGCCAAGAAAGGTCGCAGCCCCAGCATTTT. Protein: CASSQERSQPQHF.

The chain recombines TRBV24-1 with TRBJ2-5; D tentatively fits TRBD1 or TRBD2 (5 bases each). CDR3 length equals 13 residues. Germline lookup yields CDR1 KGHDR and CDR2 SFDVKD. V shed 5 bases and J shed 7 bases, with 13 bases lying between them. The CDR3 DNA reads TGTGCCACCAGTGCAGGGTCAGCGGCGACCCAGTACTTC. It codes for CATSAGSAATQYF.

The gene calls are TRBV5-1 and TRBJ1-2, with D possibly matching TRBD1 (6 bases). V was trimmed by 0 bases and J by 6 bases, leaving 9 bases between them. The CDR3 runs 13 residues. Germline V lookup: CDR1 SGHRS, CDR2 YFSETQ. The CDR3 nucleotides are TGCGCCAGCAGCTTGGGGACAGTCGATGGCTACACCTTC. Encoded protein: CASSLGTVDGYTF.

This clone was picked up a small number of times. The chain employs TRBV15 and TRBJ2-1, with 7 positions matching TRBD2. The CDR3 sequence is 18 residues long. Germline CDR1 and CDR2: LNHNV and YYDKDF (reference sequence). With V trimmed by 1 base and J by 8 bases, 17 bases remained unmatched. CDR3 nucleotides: TGTGCCACCAGCAGAGGAGGGAGCGGGGTCCCTGCTGGCGATGAGCAGTTCTTC. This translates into CATSRGGSGVPAGDEQFF.

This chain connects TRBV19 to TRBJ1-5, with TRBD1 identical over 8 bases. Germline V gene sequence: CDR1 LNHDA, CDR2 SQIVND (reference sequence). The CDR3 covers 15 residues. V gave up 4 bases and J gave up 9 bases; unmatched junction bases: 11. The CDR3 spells CASSTPRQGIGPQHF. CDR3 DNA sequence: TGTGCCAGTAGTACCCCTCGACAGGGGATAGGGCCCCAGCATTTT.

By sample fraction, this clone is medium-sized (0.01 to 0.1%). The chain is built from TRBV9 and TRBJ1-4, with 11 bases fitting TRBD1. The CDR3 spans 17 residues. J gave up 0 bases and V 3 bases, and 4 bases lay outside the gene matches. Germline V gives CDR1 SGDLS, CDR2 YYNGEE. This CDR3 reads CASSEGQGAATNEKLFF. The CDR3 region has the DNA TGTGCCAGCAGCGAAGGACAGGGGGCGGCAACTAATGAAAAACTGTTTTTT. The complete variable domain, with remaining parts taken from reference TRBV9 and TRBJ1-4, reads DSGVTQTPKHLITATGQRVTLRCSPRSGDLSVYWYQQSLDQGLQFLIQYYNGEERAKGNILERFSAQQFPDLHSELNLSSLELGDSALYFCASSEGQGAATNEKLFFGSGTQLSVL.

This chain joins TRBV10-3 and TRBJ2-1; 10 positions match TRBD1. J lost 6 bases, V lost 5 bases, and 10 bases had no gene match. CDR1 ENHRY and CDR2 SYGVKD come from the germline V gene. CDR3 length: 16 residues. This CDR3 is CAISRGWTGGPNEQFF. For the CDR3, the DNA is TGTGCCATCAGTCGTGGTTGGACAGGGGGGCCCAATGAGCAGTTCTTC.